The rows below give T cell receptor beta chains drawn from one sample of a study of T cell clusters in autoimmune cytopenias. Following a re-call of the multiplex PCR reads, TCRdb has one entry per CDR3 protein and lacks DNA. This sample's table reports approximately 5,600 distinct CDR3 sequences. Sequencing was performed on peripheral blood. The receptor source for this set is a human donor with an autoimmune cytopenia or autoimmune hepatitis (not recorded which). Both conserved end residues are part of each CDR3. Rows may omit the clone size; those that give it use once, few, many or a size class.

15,TRBJ2-1,TRBV12-3/TRBV12-4,medium-sized,CASSLAGRGDNEQFF
13,TRBJ2-5,TRBV6-1,-,CAISLGGGETQYF
11,TRBJ2-7,TRBV27,medium-sized,CASSLRLEQYF
13,TRBJ2-5,TRBV30,-,CAWGTGLQETQYF
13,TRBJ1-1,TRBV5-6,-,CASSLAGYTEAFF
19,TRBJ2-1,TRBV12-3/TRBV12-4,-,CASSLARVSSGGSYNEQFF
11,TRBJ2-3,TRBV11-3,medium-sized,CASQQADTQYF
13,TRBJ1-2,TRBV6-5,medium-sized,CASSQTPTGGYTF
15,TRBJ2-7,TRBV19,medium-sized,CASSMSLGTHYEQYF
16,TRBJ2-3,TRBV21-1,-,CASSNNRGGTGDTQYF
15,TRBJ2-2,TRBV7-9,-,CASSLGQGDTGELFF
15,TRBJ2-2,TRBV6-5,medium-sized,CASTHRDSHTGELFF
12,TRBJ2-3,TRBV19,medium-sized,CASRLSGDTQYF
14,TRBJ2-3,TRBV27,-,CASNEGGRTDTQYF
11,TRBJ2-7,TRBV5-1,-,CASSLGQEQYF
13,TRBJ2-1,TRBV6-5,medium-sized,CASSEVASDEQFF
14,TRBJ1-4,TRBV11-1,medium-sized,CASSSPGPNEKLFF
14,TRBJ1-5,TRBV6-5,medium-sized,CASSYGQGNQPQHF
12,TRBJ1-1,TRBV6-5,-,CASSYAGGEAFF
17,TRBJ2-7,TRBV27,-,CASSFLPPDRSSYEQYF
15,TRBJ2-6,TRBV6-1,medium-sized,CASKGVFTGANVLTF
16,TRBJ2-3,TRBV6-4,medium-sized,CASSPFASGGTDTQYF
13,TRBJ1-1,TRBV29-1,medium-sized,CSVETGTDTEAFF
17,TRBJ1-4,TRBV5-5,medium-sized,CASSLGQGPFYDEKLFF
12,TRBJ1-1,TRBV6-1,medium-sized,CASSWVLTEAFF
13,TRBJ2-7,TRBV19,-,CASSLAGGYEQYF
17,TRBJ2-6,TRBV18,medium-sized,CASRRGQSLSGANVLTF
16,TRBJ2-5,TRBV5-6,-,CASSSRTSGGEETQYF
13,TRBJ2-3,TRBV6-6,-,CASKTGGEDTQYF
16,TRBJ2-5,TRBV29-1,medium-sized,CSVTPGSDTISETQYF
14,TRBJ2-3,TRBV5-6,medium-sized,CASSGQGAPDTQYF
13,TRBJ2-7,TRBV5-6,medium-sized,CASSFFGTYEQYF
13,TRBJ1-2,TRBV19,-,CASNPGGGQGYTF
16,TRBJ1-2,TRBV12-3/TRBV12-4,-,CASSLLLSGAFYGYTF
14,TRBJ2-3,TRBV5-5,medium-sized,CASSWTGGTDTQYF
13,TRBJ2-5,TRBV20-1,-,CSARDIRQETQYF
17,TRBJ2-5,TRBV6-5,-,CASSLLGLGTGRETQYF
14,TRBJ1-1,TRBV5-5,-,CASSLNFGSDEAFF
16,TRBJ2-3,TRBV6-4,-,CASSDSAGGSTDTQYF
13,TRBJ2-7,TRBV6-1,-,CASSEEVTYEQYF
15,TRBJ2-3,TRBV30,medium-sized,CAWSVASGATDTQYF
13,TRBJ2-5,TRBV19,medium-sized,CASSWASGETQYF
15,TRBJ2-2,TRBV30,medium-sized,CAWRRGGREAGELFF
13,TRBJ1-5,TRBV30,-,CAWSGGLNQPQHF
15,TRBJ1-4,TRBV15,-,CATSRDRQLGEKLFF
15,TRBJ2-4,TRBV29-1,medium-sized,CSVGLLAGVQNIQYF
15,TRBJ1-5,TRBV6-1,-,CASRRDRGDNQPQHF
14,TRBJ2-7,TRBV6-2/TRBV6-3,medium-sized,CASSYSRISYEQYF
20,TRBJ2-5,TRBV4-3,-,CASSSRPLGRGGIREETQYF
15,TRBJ2-2,TRBV27,-,CASSLRTNPTGELFF
15,TRBJ1-6,TRBV30,-,CARSPPGPYNSPLHF
14,TRBJ2-7,TRBV19,medium-sized,CASSINDRGVEQYF
15,TRBJ2-1,TRBV19,medium-sized,CASSIPWGLGNEQFF